These 32 T cell receptor beta chains share one sample of origin, sequenced in a study of blood T cell repertoires in COVID-19. The table came from immunoSEQ multiplex PCR; TCRdb's copy has only in-frame clones and leaves some out. The repertoire holds roughly 200,000 clones, more than 75% seen once, with less than 3.5% in the top ten. Sample: peripheral blood. The receptor set was obtained from a man aged 35 to 55 with active or convalescent COVID-19.

This chain's CDR3 is CASSLNFGTGGEQPQHF. The CDR3 DNA reads as TGTGCCAGCAGCTTGAATTTTGGGACAGGGGGGGAACAGCCCCAGCATTTT. The genes are TRBV7-2 and TRBJ1-5, with 11 nucleotides matching TRBD1. Germline V gives CDR1 SGHTA, CDR2 FQGNSA. J lost 7 bases, V lost 3 bases, and 11 bases had no gene match. This CDR3 contains 17 residues. The full variable domain, rest sourced from reference TRBV7-2 and TRBJ1-5, is GAGVSQSPSNKVTEKGKDVELRCDPISGHTALYWYRQSLGQGLEFLIYFQGNSAPDKSGLPSDRFSAERTGGSVSTLTIQRTQQEDSAVYLCASSLNFGTGGEQPQHFGDGTRLSIL.

The chain couples TRBV12-3 or TRBV12-4 to TRBJ1-2, with 9 bases matching TRBD1. J lost 7 bases, V lost 6 bases, and 6 bases had no gene match. The CDR3 has 13 amino acids. The CDR3 DNA reads as TGTGCCAGCAGGCGGACAGGGGACCGTGGCTACACCTTC. Translation: CASRRTGDRGYTF.

The chain joins TRBV19 to TRBJ2-5, with 9 bases matching TRBD1. The CDR3 length is 15 residues. V shed 3 bases, J shed 2 bases, and the junction held 4 bases outside the gene matches. The V gene's germline CDR1 is LNHDA and CDR2 SQIVND (reference sequence). CDR3 in DNA: TGTGCCAGTAGTATGTGGACAGGGGATCAAGAGACCCAGTACTTC. Its translation is CASSMWTGDQETQYF.

The rearrangement uses TRBV3-1 (or the pseudogene TRBV3-2) and TRBJ2-7, with a weak D call TRBD1 (5 bases). V was shortened by 5 bases and J by 9 bases, with 11 bases between the two germline ends. The CDR3 is 11 amino acids. The germline V gene has CDR1 LGHDT and CDR2 YNNKEL (reference sequence). CDR3 coding DNA: TGTGCCAGCAGCGCTGGGGCCGCGCAGTACTTC. It translates to CASSAGAAQYF.

CDR3 DNA: TGTGCCAGCAGGACTAACAGGGAGGGCTACACCTTC. Translating it yields CASRTNREGYTF. The genes are TRBV12-3 or TRBV12-4 and TRBJ1-2; D perhaps matches TRBD1 (6 bases). Trimming stripped 6 bases from V and 8 bases from J, with 13 bases between. This CDR3 contains 12 residues.

This clone was recorded only once. A read error may produce the germline difference seen at one junction end. The chain couples TRBV30 to TRBJ2-7; maybe TRBD2 (5 bases). CDR1 and CDR2 from the germline V gene are GTSNPN and SVGIG (reference sequence). There are 12 residues in the CDR3. The CDR3 region is CAWSTEGYQQYF. Here the CDR3 DNA reads TGTGCCTGGAGTACAGAGGGCTACCAGCAGTACTTC.

The chain joins TRBV7-8 to TRBJ1-3, with 7 nucleotides matching TRBD1. The CDR3 is 14 residues long. From germline, CDR1 is SGHVS and CDR2 FQNEAQ. Trimming took 8 bases from V and 0 from J; bases not matched to a gene: 4. CDR3 region: CASAGGFSGNTIYF. In DNA form, the CDR3 reads TGTGCCAGCGCAGGGGGGTTCTCTGGAAACACCATATATTTT.

CDR3 sequence reads: CASSQEQQFSNQPQHF. The CDR3 DNA follows: TGTGCCAGCAGCCAAGAGCAACAGTTTAGCAATCAGCCCCAGCATTTT. The chain combines TRBV4-2 with TRBJ1-5; D uncertain. The CDR3 has 16 amino acids. Per germline, CDR1 LGHNA and CDR2 YNFKEQ. Trimming pared 0 bases from V and 0 bases from J, leaving 9 bases between.

This clone appeared a single time. This chain uses TRBV5-4 with TRBJ2-7; D not certain. The germline V gene encodes CDR1 SGHNT and CDR2 YYREEE (reference sequence). V was shortened by 4 bases and J by 1 base, with 9 bases between the two germline ends. The CDR3 contains 13 residues. The CDR3 sequence: CASSNINSYEQYF. The CDR3 coding sequence is TGTGCCAGCAGCAACATAAATTCCTACGAGCAGTACTTC.

The gene calls are TRBV6-5 and TRBJ2-2; D perhaps matches TRBD1 (6 bases). This CDR3 comprises 15 residues. From germline, CDR1 is MNHEY and CDR2 SVGAGI. V lost 6 bases to trimming and J lost 0 bases, with 11 bases between them. CDR3 bases: TGTGCCAGCAGAATCGACAGGACGAACACCGGGGAGCTGTTTTTT. It encodes CASRIDRTNTGELFF.

This clone was counted only a few times. This chain links TRBV11-2 with TRBJ1-3; no clear D gene. V dropped 5 bases and J dropped 0 bases, with 11 bases sitting between them. The CDR3 is made up of 15 amino acids. Germline CDR1 SGHAT, CDR2 FQNNGV. CDR3 in amino acids: CASSGVRVSGNTIYF. Here the CDR3 DNA reads TGTGCCAGCAGCGGAGTTCGAGTCTCTGGAAACACCATATATTTT.

The rearrangement uses TRBV29-1 and TRBJ1-2, with D tentatively TRBD1 (6 bases). V lost 7 bases, J lost 4 bases, and 16 bases lay in between. This CDR3 region has 13 residues. Germline CDR1 and CDR2: SQVTM and ANQGSEA. The CDR3 protein is CSANPGEPYGYTF. Written as DNA, the CDR3 is TGCAGCGCTAACCCAGGGGAACCCTATGGCTACACCTTC.

The chain uses TRBV28 and TRBJ2-7; D gene ambiguous. CDR1 and CDR2 (germline): MDHEN, SYDVKM. The V end lost 6 bases, the J end lost 6 bases, and 18 bases lay between the germline ends. This CDR3 is 14 amino acids long. This CDR3 reads CASRRGTLPSEQYF. CDR3 bases: TGTGCCAGCAGAAGAGGTACCCTGCCCTCCGAGCAGTACTTC.

The rearrangement joins TRBV3-1 (or the pseudogene TRBV3-2) to TRBJ2-7, with 7 bases that match TRBD1. The CDR3 runs to 16 residues. V lost 0 bases, J lost 0 bases, and 5 bases stayed unmatched. Germline V gene sequence: CDR1 LGHDT, CDR2 YNNKEL (reference sequence). The CDR3 DNA follows: TGTGCCAGCAGCCAAGAGAGGACAGGTACCTCCTACGAGCAGTACTTC. It encodes CASSQERTGTSYEQYF.

The chain carries TRBV19 and TRBJ2-1; no reliable D call. The CDR3 is 15 amino acids. V was clipped by 1 base and J by 1 base, with 8 bases between them. Germline CDR1 LNHDA, CDR2 SQIVND (reference sequence). CDR3 loop: CASSIGAGSYNEQFF. CDR3 DNA sequence: TGTGCCAGTAGTATAGGGGCAGGTTCCTACAATGAGCAGTTCTTC.

V is TRBV18 and J is TRBJ1-1; D is perhaps TRBD1 (6 bases). Trimming removed 3 bases from V and 7 bases from J, with 12 bases in between. Per the germline V gene, CDR1 is KGHSH and CDR2 is LQKENI. The CDR3 extends over 13 amino acids. The CDR3: CASSPTGLSEAFF. The CDR3 DNA is TGTGCCAGCTCACCGACAGGATTAAGTGAAGCTTTCTTT.

V is TRBV5-1 and J is TRBJ1-1; D remains ambiguous. The CDR3 runs 15 residues. CDR1 and CDR2 (germline): SGHRS, YFSETQ. The V end lost 0 bases, the J end lost 1 base, and 10 bases lay between the germline ends. CDR3 coding DNA: TGCGCCAGCAGCTTGGGAGGGCTTCGGAACACTGAAGCTTTCTTT. Its translation: CASSLGGLRNTEAFF.

This clone appeared a few times. The rearrangement links TRBV19 to TRBJ1-2; D remains ambiguous. V was trimmed by 4 bases and J by 6 bases, leaving 12 bases between them. CDR1 is LNHDA, CDR2 SQIVND, per germline (reference sequence). The CDR3 runs to 13 residues. CDR3 region: CASSRPALDGYTF. The CDR3 DNA reads as TGTGCCAGTAGTAGGCCAGCGCTGGATGGCTACACCTTC.

V is TRBV12-3 or TRBV12-4 and J is TRBJ2-5, with 7 bases fitting TRBD2. CDR3 length: 13 amino acids. V lost 6 bases and J lost 1; bases outside the gene matches: 2. Written as DNA, the CDR3 is TGTGCCAGCAGCCGCGGGGGCCAAGAGACCCAGTACTTC. Residues: CASSRGGQETQYF.

The chain employs TRBV11-3 and TRBJ2-2; TRBD2 agrees at 12 bases. The CDR3 is made up of 15 amino acids. Looked up from germline, CDR1 is SGHNT and CDR2 is YENEEA. V shed 3 bases, J shed 6 bases, and the junction held 2 bases outside the gene matches. The CDR3 sequence: CASSFPSGGAGELFF. CDR3 nucleotides: TGTGCCAGCAGCTTCCCTAGCGGGGGGGCCGGGGAGCTGTTTTTT.

The chain is built from TRBV10-3 and TRBJ1-1, with 10 bases matching TRBD1. Trimming cost V 10 bases and J 1 base; bases outside gene matches: 3. This CDR3 has 13 residues. The germline V gene has CDR1 ENHRY and CDR2 SYGVKD. The CDR3 loop is CATGTGANTEAFF. The CDR3 DNA follows: TGTGCCACCGGGACAGGGGCGAACACTGAAGCTTTCTTT.

In its sample, this clone was seen once. The V gene is TRBV5-1, the J gene TRBJ2-5, with D perhaps TRBD1 (6 bases). The length of the CDR3 is 14 residues. V lost 4 bases and J lost 5, with 15 bases in between. The germline gives CDR1 SGHRS, CDR2 YFSETQ. CDR3 residues: CASSETGTMETQYF. The CDR3 DNA reads TGCGCCAGCAGCGAAACCGGGACAATGGAGACCCAGTACTTC.

This chain uses TRBV7-9 with TRBJ1-1, with D possibly matching TRBD1 (6 bases). The CDR3 runs to 17 residues. V was shortened by 5 bases and J by 3 bases, with 22 bases between the two germline ends. CDR1 and CDR2 (germline): SEHNR, FQNEAQ (reference sequence). The CDR3 coding sequence is TGTGCCAGCAGCCCCCCCACCGGGACAAGGGATGACACTGAAGCTTTCTTT. This encodes CASSPPTGTRDDTEAFF.

J is TRBJ1-1 and V is TRBV7-3; weak D call: TRBD1 (6 bases). The CDR3 extends over 13 amino acids. Germline V gene data show CDR1 as SGHTA and CDR2 as FQGTGA. Trimming removed 5 bases at V and 8 bases at J, with 15 bases between. CDR3 sequence: CASSPGQLNEAFF. CDR3 sequence (DNA): TGTGCCAGCAGCCCCGGACAGTTAAACGAAGCTTTCTTT.

This clone has a handful of counts. The V call is TRBV4-1, the J call TRBJ1-2; D is unclear. Germline assignment: CDR1 MGHRA and CDR2 YSYEKL. With 4 bases removed from V and 8 bases from J, the gap between germline ends came to 11 bases. There are 12 residues in the CDR3. CDR3 DNA sequence: TGCGCCAGCAGCCCCGGGGAGGGAGGCTACACCTTC. Its translation is CASSPGEGGYTF.

The rearrangement uses TRBV5-6 and TRBJ2-1, with D unclear. This CDR3 has 11 amino acids. Trimming took off 1 base at V and 8 bases at J, with 4 bases between the two ends. In germline, CDR1 is SGHDT, CDR2 YYEEEE. The CDR3 coding sequence is TGTGCCAGCAGCTTGACGGATGAGCAGTTCTTC. Its protein product is CASSLTDEQFF.

V gene TRBV7-9 combines with J gene TRBJ2-5, with 8 bases matching TRBD2. The J segment lost 0 bases and the V segment lost 10 bases, leaving 1 base of the junction unmatched. Germline-derived CDR1 and CDR2 are SEHNR and FQNEAQ (reference sequence). CDR3 length: 12 residues. CDR3 DNA sequence: TGTGCCACAGCGGGGGACCAAGAGACCCAGTACTTC. Translated: CATAGDQETQYF.

This clone was observed a handful of times. The V gene is TRBV9, the J gene TRBJ2-2, with D possibly being TRBD1 (5 bases). The germline CDR1 and CDR2 sequences are SGDLS and YYNGEE. V was cut by 4 bases and J by 0 bases, with 13 bases left in between. The CDR3 is made up of 16 amino acids. The CDR3 loop is CASSPLGRSNTGELFF. DNA of the CDR3: TGTGCCAGCAGCCCACTGGGGCGGTCGAACACCGGGGAGCTGTTTTTT.

CDR3 amino acids: CASSTGGTQYF. The DNA of the CDR3 is TGTGCCAGCAGCACCGGGGGGACCCAGTACTTC. This sequence joins TRBV14 and TRBJ2-5; possible D gene TRBD2, 6 bases. Trimming removed 5 bases from V and 7 bases from J, with 8 bases in between. CDR1 SGHDN and CDR2 FVKESK come from the germline V gene. This CDR3 is built from 11 residues.

By proportion, this clone is medium-sized. The rearrangement uses TRBV7-9 and TRBJ2-1; 8 bases are shared with TRBD2. The CDR3 runs 17 residues. V lost 4 bases and J lost 4; bases outside the gene matches: 12. The germline gives CDR1 SEHNR, CDR2 FQNEAQ (reference sequence). CDR3 bases: TGTGCCAGCAGCTCCCCCGGGGGTAGCGGGGCATACAATGAGCAGTTCTTC. Translating gives CASSSPGGSGAYNEQFF.

This CDR3 is CASSRDRANSPLHF. CDR3 bases: TGCGCCAGCAGCCGGGACAGGGCTAATTCACCCCTCCACTTT. The rearrangement uses TRBV4-1 and TRBJ1-6; 9 bases line up with TRBD1. V was clipped by 4 bases and J by 6 bases; unmatched bases: 1. Looked up from germline, CDR1 is MGHRA and CDR2 is YSYEKL. The CDR3 has 14 amino acids.

The chain is built from TRBV15 and TRBJ1-5; 7 bases fit TRBD1. After removal of 0 bases from V and 7 bases from J, the junction contained 9 bases not matched to a gene. The CDR3 loop spans 16 amino acids. Germline V gene data show CDR1 as LNHNV and CDR2 as YYDKDF (reference sequence). The CDR3 bases are TGTGCCACCAGCAGAGAGATCGGGACAGTAGTGCAGCCCCAGCATTTT. Its protein product is CATSREIGTVVQPQHF.